The present entry profiles one T cell receptor beta chain with its context. Its antigen is unidentified. This entry comes from a study of T cell responses to AZD1222 COVID-19 vaccine. General observations from the study: The sample set comprised mostly white British donors with more females, and clonal diversity was possibly underestimated. Nearly half of spike-specific TCRs reportedly target variant regions that are unmutated in the B.1.351 and B.1.1.7 variants.

Method: immunoSEQ multiplex PCR; TCRdb's copy keeps in-frame clones and lacks some. The data hold 57,000 or so clones, with around three quarters observed a single time. The CDR3 covers 11 residues. Between the trimmed V and J ends, which lost 5 bases and 9 bases, there was a span of 8 bases. CDR1 and CDR2 (germline): SNHLY, FYNNEI. The sample was peripheral blood, taken on day 0 of AZD1222 vaccination. The receptor was derived from an adult in good health. The chain links TRBV2 to TRBJ2-1; D is undetermined. CDR3 nucleotides: TGTGCCAGCAGTCAAGAGCGTGAGCAGTTCTTC. Its protein product is CASSQEREQFF.